These 28 T cell receptor beta chains originate from one sample sequenced in a study of regulatory T cells in long-lasting Graves disease. The time point here: persistent/refractory GD, antithyroid drugs over 5 years with positive TRAb. The TCR library used RNA extracted from PBMCs. HTBI primers from iRepertoire and Arm-PCR of CDR3 regions yielded the TCR beta libraries. Via MiXCR, TCRdb re-called the multiplex PCR reads, giving one row per CDR3 protein. The data show about 400,000 distinct CDR3 sequences, about 20% seen once. Here the sequenced sample was peripheral blood mononuclear cells (PBMCs), taken when the disease was refractory, from a patient treated with antithyroid drugs. These receptors came from a female donor with Graves disease.

This chain connects TRBV28 to TRBJ1-1; a weak D match, TRBD1 (5 bases). CDR3 length equals 14 residues. CDR1 and CDR2 from the germline V gene are MDHEN and SYDVKM. With 6 bases removed from V and 1 base from J, the gap between germline ends came to 12 bases. CDR3 amino acids: CASRPPGGNTEAFF. Written as DNA, the CDR3 is TGTGCCAGCAGACCCCCGGGGGGGAACACTGAAGCTTTCTTT.

This clonotype has ten or more counts. This chain connects TRBV12-3 or TRBV12-4 to TRBJ1-1, with 12 bases fitting TRBD1. CDR3 size: 16 residues. V lost 7 bases to trimming and J lost 5 bases; unmatched junction nucleotides: 11. DNA for the CDR3: TGTGCCAGCACATCCGGGACAGGGGGCGCCGAAACTGAAGCTTTCTTT. Translated, it gives CASTSGTGGAETEAFF.

This clonotype was seen many times. This chain uses TRBV2 with TRBJ1-5, with D tentatively TRBD1 (6 bases). Trimming removed 0 bases at V and 1 base at J, with 7 bases between. The length of the CDR3 is 15 residues. Germline CDR1 is SNHLY and CDR2 is FYNNEI. The CDR3 is CASSEAGGSNQPQHF. CDR3 in DNA: TGTGCCAGCAGTGAAGCCGGGGGCAGCAATCAGCCCCAGCATTTT.

The J gene is TRBJ1-5, the V gene TRBV6-1; no clear D gene. Trimming took off 5 bases at V and 9 bases at J, with 23 bases between the two ends. Germline V gives CDR1 MNHNS, CDR2 SASEGT. The CDR3 covers 16 residues. CDR3 DNA sequence: TGTGCCAGCAGTCCGTTACCGGACGGGATGGATCGGCCCCAGCATTTT. It codes for CASSPLPDGMDRPQHF.

This clonotype showed up just a few times. This chain joins TRBV27 and TRBJ2-7, with D maybe TRBD2 (6 bases). CDR1 and CDR2 (germline): MNHEY, SMNVEV (reference sequence). The CDR3 is 13 amino acids. Trimming shortened V by 8 bases and J by 6 bases, and 17 bases separated the two germline ends. CDR3: CASGRLERSEQYF. DNA of the CDR3: TGTGCCAGCGGGAGACTAGAACGGTCCGAGCAGTACTTC.

This clonotype was seen at least ten times. The chain recombines TRBV28 with TRBJ2-7, with D hard to call. Trimming left V 3 bases short and J 7 bases short, with 19 bases between. The CDR3 sequence is 15 residues long. Germline loops: CDR1 MDHEN, CDR2 SYDVKM. CDR3 protein: CASSLRRERAGEQYF. The CDR3 DNA reads TGTGCCAGCAGTTTGAGGAGAGAGCGCGCCGGGGAGCAGTACTTC.

This clonotype was found once. This may be a read error: a much more frequent sequence differs by one nucleotide. The chain links TRBV6-8 to TRBJ2-7, with 8 bases fitting TRBD1. With 2 bases clipped from V and 0 bases from J, the junction kept 9 bases outside the gene matches. This CDR3 region has 17 residues. Germline CDR1 reads MNHGY; CDR2 reads SAAAGT. The CDR3 reads CASSYPPWDRSSYEQYF. Here the CDR3 DNA reads TGTGCCAGCAGTTACCCCCCCTGGGACAGGAGCTCCTACGAGCAGTACTTC.

The V and J genes are TRBV6-2 or TRBV6-3 and TRBJ2-4, with D maybe TRBD1 (6 bases). CDR1 and CDR2 (germline): MNHEY, SVGEGT. The CDR3 is made up of 14 amino acids. With 0 bases removed from V and 6 bases from J, the gap between germline ends came to 9 bases. CDR3 residues: CASSYSGGRNIQYF. CDR3 coding DNA: TGTGCCAGCAGTTACTCAGGGGGAAGAAACATTCAGTACTTC.

V and J are TRBV5-1 and TRBJ2-6; D perhaps matches TRBD1 (5 bases). The CDR3 has 16 residues. The V end was cut by 0 bases, the J end by 6 bases, with 13 bases between. CDR1 is SGHRS, CDR2 YFSETQ, per germline. The CDR3 bases are TGCGCCAGCAGCTTGGCCCTGACAGACCCGGCCAACGTCCTGACTTTC. Protein sequence: CASSLALTDPANVLTF.

This clonotype occurred a few times. This rearrangement joins TRBV7-3 to TRBJ2-2, with 11 bases lining up with TRBD1. Germline values: CDR1 SGHTA, CDR2 FQGTGA. The junction had 1 base not matched to a gene; V was cut back by 1 base and J by 0 bases. The CDR3 is 17 amino acids. The CDR3 reads CASSLKGQGANTGELFF. Here the CDR3 DNA reads TGTGCCAGCAGCTTAAAGGGACAGGGGGCGAACACCGGGGAGCTGTTTTTT.

Many counts were recorded for this clonotype. V usage is TRBV7-9 and J usage is TRBJ1-1; D uncertain. Trimming removed 1 base from V and 1 base from J, with 7 bases in between. CDR1 SEHNR and CDR2 FQNEAQ come from the germline V gene (reference sequence). The CDR3 has 14 amino acids. The CDR3 nucleotides read TGTGCCAGCAGCTTAGTACCAGAGAACACTGAAGCTTTCTTT. Translating gives CASSLVPENTEAFF.

This clonotype was seen many times. This sequence joins TRBV12-3 or TRBV12-4 and TRBJ1-1, with 10 bases fitting TRBD1. V lost 7 bases and J lost 7; bases outside the gene matches: 6. This CDR3 has 13 amino acids. The CDR3 is CASTGTGEVEAFF. The CDR3 nucleotides are TGTGCCAGCACCGGGACAGGGGAGGTTGAAGCTTTCTTT.

The rearrangement links TRBV4-3 to TRBJ1-6; D unclear. Germline V gives CDR1 LGHNA, CDR2 YSLEER. The CDR3 is 14 amino acids. Between the trimmed V and J ends, which lost 1 base and 9 bases, there was a span of 10 bases. For the CDR3, the DNA is TGCGCCAGCAGCCAAGGCCGGGGAGTTTCACCCCTCCACTTT. Translation: CASSQGRGVSPLHF.

This clonotype was observed a few times. DNA for the CDR3: TGTGCCAGCAACTCCAGGGTAGGGGCGGCTGGAAACACCATATATTTT. Its protein product is CASNSRVGAAGNTIYF. J is TRBJ1-3 and V is TRBV12-3 or TRBV12-4, with D tentatively TRBD1 (5 bases). There are 16 residues in the CDR3. The V end lost 7 bases, the J end lost 2 bases, and 18 bases lay between the germline ends.

The chain combines TRBV7-2 with TRBJ2-7, with 11 nucleotides matching TRBD2. Losses at the gene ends were 4 bases for V and 4 bases for J; bases not matched to a gene: 15. Germline V gene lookup returns CDR1 SGHTA and CDR2 FQGNSA. The CDR3 is 18 amino acids. CDR3 nucleotide sequence: TGTGCCAGCAGCTCCGTATATTCACTAGCGGGAGAGGGATACGAGCAGTACTTC. The encoded protein is CASSSVYSLAGEGYEQYF.

The chain is built from TRBV6-2 or TRBV6-3 and TRBJ2-2; D remains unclear. CDR1 is MNHEY, CDR2 SVGEGT, per germline. With 2 bases removed from V and 8 bases from J, the gap between germline ends came to 3 bases. The CDR3 runs to 11 residues. This CDR3 is CASSYRGELFF. The CDR3 DNA reads TGTGCCAGCAGTTACAGGGGGGAGCTGTTTTTT.

The genes are TRBV27 and TRBJ1-1; D gene uncertain. Germline CDR1 MNHEY, CDR2 SMNVEV (reference sequence). The CDR3 has 15 amino acids. V was pared by 8 bases and J by 1 base, with 17 bases between. The chain's CDR3 is CASGPSWVANTEAFF. DNA for the CDR3: TGTGCCAGCGGCCCCTCGTGGGTAGCGAACACTGAAGCTTTCTTT.

This clonotype has at least ten counts. The chain employs TRBV15 and TRBJ1-1; D remains ambiguous. The germline V gene has CDR1 LNHNV and CDR2 YYDKDF (reference sequence). With 0 bases removed from V and 11 bases from J, the gap between germline ends came to 10 bases. This CDR3 contains 12 residues. CDR3 sequence reads: CATSRDQSRAFF. Here the CDR3 DNA reads TGTGCCACCAGCAGAGATCAGTCTAGGGCTTTCTTT.

On this clonotype itself: A read error is the likely source, as a far larger clone sits one nucleotide away. V gene TRBV2 combines with J gene TRBJ2-7, with TRBD2 matching 8 bases. The CDR3 is made up of 15 amino acids. The germline gives CDR1 SNHLY, CDR2 FYNNEI. With V trimmed by 4 bases and J by 1 base, 6 bases remained unmatched. As DNA, the CDR3 is TGTGCCAGCAGTGGTATAGCGGGAATATCCTACGAGCAGTACTTC. Protein product: CASSGIAGISYEQYF.

The J gene is TRBJ1-1, the V gene TRBV19, with unresolved D. Trimming left V 5 bases short and J 3 bases short, with 10 bases between. This CDR3 comprises 13 residues. Germline values: CDR1 LNHDA, CDR2 SQIVND (reference sequence). CDR3 coding DNA: TGTGCCAGTAGTCCCGGTTGGGACACTGAAGCTTTCTTT. This gives the protein CASSPGWDTEAFF. Using reference TRBV19 and TRBJ1-1 for the parts outside the CDR3, the full variable domain is DGGITQSPKYLFRKEGQNVTLSCEQNLNHDAMYWYRQDPGQGLRLIYYSQIVNDFQKGDIAEGYSVSREKKESFPLTVTSAQKNPTAFYLCASSPGWDTEAFFGQGTRLTVV.

The J gene is TRBJ1-1, the V gene TRBV4-3; 7 nucleotides line up with TRBD1. CDR1 LGHNA and CDR2 YSLEER come from the germline V gene. The CDR3 extends over 15 amino acids. J was trimmed by 1 base and V by 4 bases; bases with no gene match: 6. This chain's CDR3 is CASSRGTATNTEAFF. The CDR3 DNA reads as TGCGCCAGCAGCCGTGGGACAGCAACGAACACTGAAGCTTTCTTT.

This clonotype was counted a few times. The chain has TRBV7-9 and TRBJ1-5, with 7 bases matching TRBD1. V lost 5 bases, J lost 0 bases, and 7 bases stayed unmatched. This CDR3 is built from 16 residues. Germline V lookup: CDR1 SEHNR, CDR2 FQNEAQ (reference sequence). Here the CDR3 reads CASSAPEGASNQPQHF. CDR3 in DNA: TGTGCCAGCAGCGCGCCAGAGGGGGCTAGCAATCAGCCCCAGCATTTT.

This chain joins TRBV10-3 and TRBJ1-2; weak D call: TRBD1 (6 bases). Trimming removed 6 bases at V and 4 bases at J, with 15 bases between. There are 14 residues in the CDR3. Germline V gives CDR1 ENHRY, CDR2 SYGVKD. The CDR3 loop reads CAIRPGQSPYGYTF. The DNA of the CDR3 is TGTGCCATCAGGCCCGGACAGAGCCCCTATGGCTACACCTTC.

On this clonotype itself: At one boundary the junction diverges from the germline segment, which might be a read error. The genes are TRBV7-2 and TRBJ2-5; 7 bases agree with TRBD2. The CDR3 has 13 residues. Germline CDR1 and CDR2: SGHTA and FQGNSA. The chain's CDR3 is CASSLASGGGRFF. The CDR3 DNA reads TGTGCCAGCAGCTTAGCGTCGGGCGGGGGTCGGTTCTTC.

This clonotype came up a few times. This chain uses TRBV25-1 with TRBJ1-2; 9 positions agree with TRBD1. With V trimmed by 3 bases and J by 3 bases, 5 bases remained unmatched. Germline CDR1 is MGHDK and CDR2 is SYGVNS. The CDR3 spans 15 residues. The CDR3, as DNA: TGTGCCAGCAGTGACAGACAGGGGGGCGACTATGGCTACACCTTC. This encodes CASSDRQGGDYGYTF.

This clonotype appeared a few times. The gene calls are TRBV9 and TRBJ1-2; 8 nucleotides line up with TRBD1. Trimming removed 3 bases from V and 2 bases from J; junction bases left unmatched: 6. Germline CDR1 reads SGDLS; CDR2 reads YYNGEE. The CDR3 totals 15 residues. The DNA of the CDR3 is TGTGCCAGCAGCGAAGAGGGGACAGGAAACTATGGCTACACCTTC. Its protein product is CASSEEGTGNYGYTF.

V is TRBV5-1 and J is TRBJ2-2, with 14 bases aligning to TRBD2. J lost 5 bases, V lost 4 bases, and 7 bases had no gene match. The CDR3 sequence is 17 residues long. Germline assignment: CDR1 SGHRS and CDR2 YFSETQ. The chain's CDR3 is CASSLYRLAGGTGELFF. The CDR3 DNA reads TGCGCCAGCAGCCTCTACCGACTAGCGGGAGGGACCGGGGAGCTGTTTTTT.

CDR3 coding DNA: TGCAGTGCTAGAGGAGGGCACAACTACGAGCAGTACTTC. It encodes CSARGGHNYEQYF. This chain joins TRBV20-1 and TRBJ2-7; D is perhaps TRBD2 (5 bases). This CDR3 has 13 residues. The ends were cut back, 1 base at V and 3 bases at J, with 10 bases in the middle. Germline V gene lookup returns CDR1 DFQATT and CDR2 SNEGSKA (reference sequence).